The rows below give T cell receptor beta chains drawn from one sample of a study of T-cell reconstitution after alpha-beta-depleted transplantation in children. TCRdb itself ran the PCR reads through MiXCR, one entry per CDR3 protein. The sample has a few hundred thousand distinct CDR3 sequences, approximately 12% seen once. The sample consisted of PBMCs, mostly from graft donor cells, taken 360 days after TCRalphabeta/CD19-depleted stem cell transplant. These receptors came from a male patient under 18 who had a stem cell transplant for acute myeloid leukemia, so the T cells may come from the graft donor. The CDR3 runs from the conserved cysteine through the conserved F or W. The D gene is left open where the match is weak. The size of a clone is reported for some rows only, either as once, few or many, or as a class for expanded clones.

J gene,V gene,clone size,D gene,CDR3 protein,CDR3 DNA
TRBJ1-1,TRBV19,few,TRBD1,CASNHRGSTEAFF,TGTGCCAGTAATCACAGGGGATCCACTGAAGCTTTCTTT
TRBJ2-1,TRBV6-5,NA,NA,CASSSQTGYSYNEQFF,TGTGCCAGCAGTTCCCAGACTGGCTACTCCTACAATGAGCAGTTCTTC
TRBJ2-2,TRBV12-3/TRBV12-4,many,NA,CASRIASNTGELFF,TGTGCCAGCAGAATAGCGAGTAACACCGGGGAGCTGTTTTTT
TRBJ2-7,TRBV14,NA,TRBD2,CASSQATSGAYEQYF,TGTGCCAGCAGCCAGGCAACTAGCGGCGCCTACGAGCAGTACTTC
TRBJ2-1,TRBV15,few,TRBD1,CATSGTQGAGANEQFF,TGTGCCACCAGCGGCACACAGGGGGCTGGGGCGAATGAGCAGTTCTTC
TRBJ2-5,TRBV24-1,few,NA,CATSGLGRGDGQYF,TGTGCCACCAGTGGACTAGGCCGGGGAGATGGTCAGTACTTC
TRBJ1-2,TRBV7-2,few,TRBD1,CASSDRGPDYGYTF,TGTGCCAGCAGCGACAGGGGACCGGACTATGGCTACACCTTC
TRBJ2-7,TRBV6-1,few,TRBD2,CASSDASGSLNEQYF,TGTGCCAGCAGTGACGCTAGCGGGAGTCTCAACGAGCAGTACTTC
TRBJ1-2,TRBV5-1,NA,NA,CASSLERGVNYGYTF,TGCGCCAGCAGCTTGGAGAGAGGGGTTAACTATGGCTACACCTTC
TRBJ1-2,TRBV7-2,NA,NA,CASSLAEGQSYGYTF,TGTGCCAGCAGCTTAGCGGAAGGGCAGTCCTATGGCTACACCTTC
TRBJ2-5,TRBV20-1,few,TRBD2,CSASGRALEETQYF,TGCAGTGCTAGCGGGAGGGCGTTGGAGGAGACCCAGTACTTC
TRBJ1-4,TRBV5-1,many,NA,CASSLAEGEKLFF,TGCGCCAGCAGCTTGGCCGAGGGCGAAAAACTGTTTTTT
TRBJ2-1,TRBV9,NA,TRBD2,CASSVLAANEQFF,TGTGCCAGCAGCGTCCTAGCGGCCAATGAGCAGTTCTTC
TRBJ1-1,TRBV20-1,NA,NA,CSARGPLGGTEAFF,TGCAGTGCTAGAGGCCCACTCGGGGGTACTGAAGCTTTCTTT
TRBJ1-6,TRBV28,NA,NA,CASSFILVDNSPLHF,TGTGCCAGCAGTTTCATTTTGGTAGACAACTCACCCCTCCACTTT
TRBJ2-1,TRBV11-2,NA,TRBD2,CASSSSGSAPNEQFF,TGTGCCAGCAGCTCTAGCGGGAGCGCCCCCAATGAGCAGTTCTTC
TRBJ1-1,TRBV28,many,NA,CASKRGGTEAFF,TGTGCCAGCAAACGGGGAGGCACTGAAGCTTTCTTT
TRBJ2-3,TRBV12-3/TRBV12-4,NA,NA,CASSSDYGDTQYF,TGTGCCAGCAGCTCAGACTACGGGGATACGCAGTATTTT
TRBJ2-5,TRBV6-5,many,TRBD2,CASSYELAGIETQYF,TGTGCCAGCAGTTACGAACTAGCGGGAATAGAGACCCAGTACTTC
TRBJ2-2,TRBV7-3,NA,TRBD1,CASSATPGQGLTGELFF,TGTGCCAGCAGCGCTACCCCGGGACAGGGGTTGACCGGGGAGCTGTTTTTT
TRBJ2-7,TRBV27,NA,NA,CASSLGRLTNSYEQYF,TGTGCCAGCAGTTTAGGGCGACTAACGAATTCCTACGAGCAGTACTTC
TRBJ1-2,TRBV19,NA,TRBD1,CASSILTGTLYGYTF,TGTGCCAGTAGTATTCTGACAGGGACCCTCTATGGCTACACCTTC
TRBJ1-5,TRBV7-3,NA,NA,CASSFEGGQPQHF,TGTGCCAGCAGCTTTGAGGGAGGACAGCCCCAGCATTTT
TRBJ2-3,TRBV5-1,many,TRBD2,CASSLGLVTDTQYF,TGTGCCAGCAGCTTAGGACTAGTCACAGATACGCAGTATTTT
TRBJ2-7,TRBV20-1,once,NA,CSARTGGGYEQYF,TGCAGTGCTAGAACAGGGGGGGGCTACGAGCAGTACTTC
TRBJ2-1,TRBV6-5,NA,TRBD2,CASSSSRTGLSFNEQFF,TGTGCCAGCAGTTCCTCTCGAACGGGACTATCCTTCAATGAGCAGTTCTTC
TRBJ2-3,TRBV13,once,NA,CASSLGADGSADTQYF,TGTGCCAGCAGCTTAGGCGCCGACGGGAGTGCCGATACGCAGTATTTT
TRBJ2-7,TRBV20-1,few,NA,CSPSFPQGEQYF,TGCAGCCCAAGCTTCCCCCAGGGCGAGCAGTACTTC
TRBJ2-7,TRBV20-1,few,NA,CSASFEEQYF,TGCAGTGCCTCGTTTGAAGAGCAGTACTTC
TRBJ2-1,TRBV6-5,NA,TRBD2,CASSYRGLAFYNEQFF,TGTGCCAGCAGTTACCGGGGACTAGCGTTTTACAATGAGCAGTTCTTC
TRBJ2-3,TRBV28,NA,NA,CASRQVLPYEITDTQYF,TGTGCCAGCAGGCAAGTGTTACCGTATGAAATCACAGATACGCAGTATTTT
TRBJ2-7,TRBV11-2,NA,TRBD2,CASSLTSGLEQYF,TGTGCCAGCAGCTTAACTAGCGGGTTAGAGCAGTACTTC
TRBJ2-7,TRBV18,NA,TRBD1,CASSLIPGQGYEQYF,TGTGCCAGCTCACTGATCCCGGGACAGGGGTACGAGCAGTACTTC
TRBJ2-3,TRBV20-1,NA,NA,CSATISTDTQYF,TGCAGTGCTACGATAAGCACAGATACGCAGTATTTT
TRBJ2-5,TRBV7-7,many,TRBD2,CASSLSGRRQETQYF,TGTGCTAGCAGCCTTAGCGGGAGGCGACAAGAGACCCAGTACTTC
TRBJ2-7,TRBV7-3,NA,NA,CASSPFVNSYEQYF,TGTGCCAGCAGCCCCTTTGTCAACTCCTACGAGCAGTACTTC
TRBJ2-7,TRBV5-1,NA,NA,CASSFGAGMYEQYF,TGCGCCAGCAGCTTTGGGGCTGGGATGTACGAGCAGTACTTC
TRBJ2-7,TRBV20-1,few,NA,CSALRGISYEQYF,TGCAGTGCTCTCAGGGGCATCTCCTACGAGCAGTACTTC
TRBJ2-5,TRBV10-3,many,NA,CAISAAAVQETQYF,TGTGCCATCAGTGCTGCCGCAGTTCAAGAGACCCAGTACTTC
TRBJ2-1,TRBV28,many,NA,CASSPRLLSTLNEQFF,TGTGCCAGCAGCCCTCGACTTCTGTCGACACTCAATGAGCAGTTCTTC
TRBJ1-5,TRBV29-1,many,NA,CSPVKPQHF,TGCAGCCCCGTTAAGCCCCAGCATTTT
TRBJ2-7,TRBV20-1,NA,TRBD2,CSAREGGRAYEQYF,TGCAGTGCTAGAGAGGGCGGGAGGGCCTACGAGCAGTACTTC
TRBJ2-7,TRBV20-1,few,TRBD1,CSPSDRGNYEQYF,TGCAGTCCCTCGGACAGGGGCAACTACGAGCAGTACTTC
TRBJ2-3,TRBV6-1,NA,NA,CASFRTSTDTQYF,TGTGCCAGCTTCAGAACTAGCACAGATACGCAGTATTTT
TRBJ2-3,TRBV9,few,TRBD2,CASSARLAGADTQYF,TGTGCCAGCAGCGCGAGACTAGCGGGAGCAGATACGCAGTATTTT